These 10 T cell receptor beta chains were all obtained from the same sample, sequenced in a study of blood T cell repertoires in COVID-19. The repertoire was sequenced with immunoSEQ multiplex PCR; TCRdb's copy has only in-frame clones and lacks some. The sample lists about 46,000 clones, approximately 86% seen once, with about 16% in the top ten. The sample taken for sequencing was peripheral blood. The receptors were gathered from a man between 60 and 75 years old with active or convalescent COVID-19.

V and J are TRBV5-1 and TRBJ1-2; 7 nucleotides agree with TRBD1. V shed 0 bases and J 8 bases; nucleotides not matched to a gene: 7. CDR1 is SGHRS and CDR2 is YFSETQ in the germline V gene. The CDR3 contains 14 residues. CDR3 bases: TGCGCCAGCAGCTTGGGGACAGGTACAAGCGGCTACACCTTC. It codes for CASSLGTGTSGYTF. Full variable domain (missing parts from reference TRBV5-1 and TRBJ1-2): KAGVTQTPRYLIKTRGQQVTLSCSPISGHRSVSWYQQTPGQGLQFLFEYFSETQRNKGNFPGRFSGRQFSNSRSEMNVSTLELGDSALYLCASSLGTGTSGYTFGSGTRLTVV.

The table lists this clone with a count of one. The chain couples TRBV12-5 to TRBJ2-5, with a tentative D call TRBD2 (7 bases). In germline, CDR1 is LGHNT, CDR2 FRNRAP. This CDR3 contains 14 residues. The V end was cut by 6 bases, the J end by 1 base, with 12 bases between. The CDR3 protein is CASGPGGPQETQYF. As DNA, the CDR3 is TGTGCTAGTGGCCCGGGGGGCCCCCAAGAGACCCAGTACTTC. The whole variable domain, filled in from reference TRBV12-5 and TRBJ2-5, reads DARVTQTPRHKVTEMGQEVTMRCQPILGHNTVFWYRQTMMQGLELLAYFRNRAPLDDSGMPKDRFSAEMPDATLATLKIQPSEPRDSAVYFCASGPGGPQETQYFGPGTRLLVL.

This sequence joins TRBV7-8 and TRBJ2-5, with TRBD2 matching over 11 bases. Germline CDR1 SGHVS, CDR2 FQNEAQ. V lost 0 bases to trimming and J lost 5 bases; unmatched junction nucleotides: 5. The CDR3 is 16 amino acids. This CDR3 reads CASSLAGTSGLETQYF. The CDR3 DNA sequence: TGTGCCAGCAGCTTAGCGGGGACTAGCGGTTTGGAGACCCAGTACTTC. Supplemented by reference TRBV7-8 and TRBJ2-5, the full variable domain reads GAGVSQSPRYKVAKRGQDVALRCDPISGHVSLFWYQQALGQGPEFLTYFQNEAQLDKSGLPSDRFFAERPEGSVSTLKIQRTQQEDSAVYLCASSLAGTSGLETQYFGPGTRLLVL.

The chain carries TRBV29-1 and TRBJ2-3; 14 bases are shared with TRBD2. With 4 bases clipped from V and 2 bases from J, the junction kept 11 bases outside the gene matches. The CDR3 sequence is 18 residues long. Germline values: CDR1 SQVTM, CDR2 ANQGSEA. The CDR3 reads CSVVMAEGLAGATDTQYF. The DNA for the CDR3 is TGCAGCGTTGTTATGGCAGAGGGACTAGCGGGGGCCACAGATACGCAGTATTTT.

The CDR3 bases are TGCGCCAGCAGCCAACCCTTACAGGGGCGGCGGGAAAAACTGTTTTTT. It codes for CASSQPLQGRREKLFF. The rearrangement links TRBV4-1 to TRBJ1-4, with 7 bases matching TRBD1. Losses at the gene ends were 2 bases for V and 8 bases for J; bases not matched to a gene: 11. CDR1 is MGHRA, CDR2 YSYEKL, per germline. The CDR3 loop spans 16 amino acids.

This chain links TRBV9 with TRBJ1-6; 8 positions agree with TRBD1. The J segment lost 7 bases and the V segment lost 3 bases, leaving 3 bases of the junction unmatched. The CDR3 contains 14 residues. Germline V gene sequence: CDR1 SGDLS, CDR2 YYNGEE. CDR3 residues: CASSDGQGNSPLHF. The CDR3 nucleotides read TGTGCCAGCAGCGACGGACAGGGCAATTCACCCCTCCACTTT.

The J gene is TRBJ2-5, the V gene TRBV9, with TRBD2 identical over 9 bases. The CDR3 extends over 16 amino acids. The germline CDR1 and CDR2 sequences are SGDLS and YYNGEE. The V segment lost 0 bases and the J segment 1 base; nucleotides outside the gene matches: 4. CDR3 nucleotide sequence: TGTGCCAGCAGCGTAGATGTAGCGGGGGTCCAAGAGACCCAGTACTTC. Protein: CASSVDVAGVQETQYF.

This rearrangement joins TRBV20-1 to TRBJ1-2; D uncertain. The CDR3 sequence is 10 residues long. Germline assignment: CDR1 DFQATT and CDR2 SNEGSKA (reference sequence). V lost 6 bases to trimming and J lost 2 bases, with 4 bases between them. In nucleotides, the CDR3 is TGCAGTGCACAGAACTATGGCTACACCTTC. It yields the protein CSAQNYGYTF.

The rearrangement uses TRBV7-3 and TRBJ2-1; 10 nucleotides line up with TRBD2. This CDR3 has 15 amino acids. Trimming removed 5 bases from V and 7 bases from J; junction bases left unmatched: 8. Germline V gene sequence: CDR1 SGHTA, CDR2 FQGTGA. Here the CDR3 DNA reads TGTGCCAGCAGCCGAGCGGGGGGGCAGGTTAATGAGCAGTTCTTC. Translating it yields CASSRAGGQVNEQFF.

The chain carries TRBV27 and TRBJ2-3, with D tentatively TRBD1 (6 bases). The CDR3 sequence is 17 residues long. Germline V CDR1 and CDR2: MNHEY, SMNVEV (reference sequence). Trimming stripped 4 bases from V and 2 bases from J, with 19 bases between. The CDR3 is CASSYALLQGNTDTQYF. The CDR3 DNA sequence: TGTGCCAGCAGTTATGCCCTCCTACAGGGAAACACAGATACGCAGTATTTT.